Listed below are T cell receptor beta chains from one sample, sequenced in a study of long-term antiretroviral therapy in people with HIV. This table comes from immunoSEQ multiplex PCR, and its TCRdb copy is limited to in-frame clones, with some not included. The sample consists of 25,000 to 35,000 clones, around 90% of them appearing once. Sequenced here: unsorted PBMCs, sampled 1.8 years after starting antiretroviral therapy. These receptors were taken from a woman in her late teens or twenties with HIV. Both conserved end residues are part of each CDR3. A D gene is named only where the DNA matches it firmly. The size field is filled for only some rows; it gives once, few, many or a size class.

v_call	clone_size	d_call	j_call	cdr3_nt	cdr3_aa
TRBV5-4	.	.	TRBJ1-4	TGTGCCAGCAGCAAAAATACCGGGGGGAATGAAAAACTGTTTTTT	CASSKNTGGNEKLFF
TRBV19	.	TRBD1	TRBJ1-5	TGTGCCAGTACTACGACAGGGTGGGATCAGCCCCAGCATTTT	CASTTTGWDQPQHF
TRBV11-3	.	.	TRBJ2-2	TGTGCCAGCAGCTTAGATGGAGAAGGGGGAGGTAGCACCGGGGAGCTGTTTTTT	CASSLDGEGGGSTGELFF
TRBV6-1	.	.	TRBJ2-7	TGTGCCAGCAGTGGACACAGGGATAGGTACGAGCAGTACTTC	CASSGHRDRYEQYF
TRBV18	.	TRBD1	TRBJ1-1	TGTGCCAGCTCACCACTAACAGGGGAGAACACTGAAGCTTTCTTT	CASSPLTGENTEAFF
TRBV4-3	.	.	TRBJ2-4	TGCGCCAGCAGCCAAATGTCCCGGGACATGGAAAGGGCCAAAAACATTCAGTACTTC	CASSQMSRDMERAKNIQYF
TRBV6-5	.	.	TRBJ1-1	TGTGCCAGCAGTTCTTCAGGGGCGGAGGACACTGAAGCTTTCTTT	CASSSSGAEDTEAFF
TRBV7-8	.	.	TRBJ2-7	TGTGCCACAGGGAATCGGGACGAGCAGTACTTC	CATGNRDEQYF
TRBV19	.	TRBD1	TRBJ1-1	TGTGCCAGTAGTGCGACAGGGATATTATATGAAGCTTTCTTT	CASSATGILYEAFF
TRBV6-1	.	.	TRBJ1-4	TGTGCCAGCAGGTACAGCCTCTTTAATGAAAAACTGTTTTTT	CASRYSLFNEKLFF
TRBV6-6	.	TRBD1	TRBJ1-3	TGTGCCAGCAGAACCAGAACAGGGGACCCTGGAAACACCATATATTTT	CASRTRTGDPGNTIYF
TRBV4-2	.	TRBD2	TRBJ2-7	TGTGCCAGCAGCCAAGATTTGGCGGGGGGTGTAATTCAGCAGTACTTC	CASSQDLAGGVIQQYF
TRBV6-6	.	TRBD1	TRBJ1-6	TGTGCCAGCACCTCGACAGGGGTAGGTTCACCCCTCCACTTT	CASTSTGVGSPLHF
TRBV10-3	.	.	TRBJ1-2	TGTGCCATCAGTGATGAAGATAACTATGGCTACACCTTC	CAISDEDNYGYTF
TRBV28	.	.	TRBJ1-4	TGTGCCAGCAGATCAGGGGCATTTAGTGCTGAAAAACTGTTTTTT	CASRSGAFSAEKLFF
TRBV12-5	.	TRBD1	TRBJ2-7	TGTGCTAGTGGTTTCGCCCTTCCGGGACAGGGGTACCACGAGCAGTACTTC	CASGFALPGQGYHEQYF
TRBV7-2	.	TRBD1	TRBJ1-2	TGTGCCAGCAGCTTTGGACAGGGGAATGGCTACACCTTC	CASSFGQGNGYTF
TRBV4-1	.	TRBD1	TRBJ1-2	TGCGCCAGCAGCCAAAGGGGAGTTGACAGGGGTCGCCCTGGCTACACCTTC	CASSQRGVDRGRPGYTF
TRBV5-1	.	TRBD2	TRBJ2-7	TGCGCCAGCAGCTTGCCTAGCGGGACGAATAAACCCTACGAGCAGTACTTC	CASSLPSGTNKPYEQYF
TRBV27	once	.	TRBJ2-6	TGTGCCAGCAGTTTAAGGGAACCCTCTGGGGCCAACGTCCTGACTTTC	CASSLREPSGANVLTF
TRBV12-5	.	.	TRBJ1-3	TGTGCTAGTGGCCGGGGGACTCCTGCCTCTGGAAACACCATATATTTT	CASGRGTPASGNTIYF
TRBV11-2	.	.	TRBJ2-5	TGTGCCAGCAGCTTATTCTTCGGGTGGCCCCAGTACTTC	CASSLFFGWPQYF
TRBV9	.	TRBD1	TRBJ1-4	TGTGCCAGCAGCTCGCCCGGGACAGGGGATGAAAAACTGTTTTTT	CASSSPGTGDEKLFF
TRBV4-3	.	TRBD1	TRBJ1-1	TGCGCCAGCAGCCAAAGACGGAGGGACAGGGGGTTTGTGGCTGAAGCTTTCTTT	CASSQRRRDRGFVAEAFF
TRBV6-1	.	.	TRBJ1-3	TGTGCCAGCAGGACGGGGAATCGGAACACCATATATTTT	CASRTGNRNTIYF
TRBV6-6	.	TRBD1	TRBJ2-1	TGTGCCAGCAGTTTCTTAGGACAGGGGGGTAGCAATGAGCAGTTCTTC	CASSFLGQGGSNEQFF
TRBV2	.	TRBD2	TRBJ2-3	TGTGCCAGCAGACAAACCGGGACTAGCGGCACAGATACGCAGTATTTT	CASRQTGTSGTDTQYF
TRBV5-4	.	.	TRBJ2-3	TGTGCCAGCAGCTTGACTAGCAGGGCAGATACGCAGTATTTT	CASSLTSRADTQYF
TRBV6-5	.	.	TRBJ2-5	TGTGCCAGCAGTTACTCCCCGGGAGCAGGGGGCCAGTACTTC	CASSYSPGAGGQYF
TRBV28	once	.	TRBJ1-3	TGTGCCAGCACCCGAGGCTCTGGAAACACCATATATTTT	CASTRGSGNTIYF
TRBV29-1	.	.	TRBJ2-7	TGCAGCGTTAACGTCCGGGGGGCGGACGAGCAGTACTTC	CSVNVRGADEQYF
TRBV28	.	TRBD2	TRBJ2-1	TGTGCCAGCAGTCGTAGCGGGAGTCCCTACAATGAGCAGTTCTTC	CASSRSGSPYNEQFF
TRBV28	.	TRBD2	TRBJ2-3	TGTGCCAGCTTAGCGGGAGACGGCACAGATACGCAGTATTTT	CASLAGDGTDTQYF
TRBV11-3	once	TRBD1	TRBJ2-5	TGTGCCAGCAGCACTTGGGACAGGGGGCAGGAGACCCAGTACTTC	CASSTWDRGQETQYF
TRBV2	.	TRBD2	TRBJ2-7	TGTGCCAGCATGACTAGCGAAAGCTACGAGCAGTACTTC	CASMTSESYEQYF
TRBV9	.	TRBD1	TRBJ1-1	TGTGCCAGTAGCACAGGGGCGAACACTGAAGCTTTCTTT	CASSTGANTEAFF